The present entry profiles one T cell receptor (beta chain) with its context. PCR employed 60 Vbeta and 13 Jbeta primers. Here immunoSEQ multiplex PCR was the method, and the copy in TCRdb shows in-frame clones only, minus some. This table has around 120,000 clones, around 60% appearing once. The data were obtained in a study of cytomegalovirus exposure and HLA in healthy donors. Germline V gene lookup returns CDR1 SGDLS and CDR2 YYNGEE. The CDR3 runs 13 residues. The sequence was collected from a man aged 35 to 55 in good health and CMV-seropositive. The chain is built from TRBV9 and TRBJ2-5; D gene unclear. Judging by the DNA end, TRBJ2-7 fits better; the J call may be wrong. Material for sequencing was PBMCs. CDR3 in DNA: TGTGCCAGCAGCGTAGGACACGGCTACGAGCAGTACTTC. Protein: CASSVGHGYEQYF.